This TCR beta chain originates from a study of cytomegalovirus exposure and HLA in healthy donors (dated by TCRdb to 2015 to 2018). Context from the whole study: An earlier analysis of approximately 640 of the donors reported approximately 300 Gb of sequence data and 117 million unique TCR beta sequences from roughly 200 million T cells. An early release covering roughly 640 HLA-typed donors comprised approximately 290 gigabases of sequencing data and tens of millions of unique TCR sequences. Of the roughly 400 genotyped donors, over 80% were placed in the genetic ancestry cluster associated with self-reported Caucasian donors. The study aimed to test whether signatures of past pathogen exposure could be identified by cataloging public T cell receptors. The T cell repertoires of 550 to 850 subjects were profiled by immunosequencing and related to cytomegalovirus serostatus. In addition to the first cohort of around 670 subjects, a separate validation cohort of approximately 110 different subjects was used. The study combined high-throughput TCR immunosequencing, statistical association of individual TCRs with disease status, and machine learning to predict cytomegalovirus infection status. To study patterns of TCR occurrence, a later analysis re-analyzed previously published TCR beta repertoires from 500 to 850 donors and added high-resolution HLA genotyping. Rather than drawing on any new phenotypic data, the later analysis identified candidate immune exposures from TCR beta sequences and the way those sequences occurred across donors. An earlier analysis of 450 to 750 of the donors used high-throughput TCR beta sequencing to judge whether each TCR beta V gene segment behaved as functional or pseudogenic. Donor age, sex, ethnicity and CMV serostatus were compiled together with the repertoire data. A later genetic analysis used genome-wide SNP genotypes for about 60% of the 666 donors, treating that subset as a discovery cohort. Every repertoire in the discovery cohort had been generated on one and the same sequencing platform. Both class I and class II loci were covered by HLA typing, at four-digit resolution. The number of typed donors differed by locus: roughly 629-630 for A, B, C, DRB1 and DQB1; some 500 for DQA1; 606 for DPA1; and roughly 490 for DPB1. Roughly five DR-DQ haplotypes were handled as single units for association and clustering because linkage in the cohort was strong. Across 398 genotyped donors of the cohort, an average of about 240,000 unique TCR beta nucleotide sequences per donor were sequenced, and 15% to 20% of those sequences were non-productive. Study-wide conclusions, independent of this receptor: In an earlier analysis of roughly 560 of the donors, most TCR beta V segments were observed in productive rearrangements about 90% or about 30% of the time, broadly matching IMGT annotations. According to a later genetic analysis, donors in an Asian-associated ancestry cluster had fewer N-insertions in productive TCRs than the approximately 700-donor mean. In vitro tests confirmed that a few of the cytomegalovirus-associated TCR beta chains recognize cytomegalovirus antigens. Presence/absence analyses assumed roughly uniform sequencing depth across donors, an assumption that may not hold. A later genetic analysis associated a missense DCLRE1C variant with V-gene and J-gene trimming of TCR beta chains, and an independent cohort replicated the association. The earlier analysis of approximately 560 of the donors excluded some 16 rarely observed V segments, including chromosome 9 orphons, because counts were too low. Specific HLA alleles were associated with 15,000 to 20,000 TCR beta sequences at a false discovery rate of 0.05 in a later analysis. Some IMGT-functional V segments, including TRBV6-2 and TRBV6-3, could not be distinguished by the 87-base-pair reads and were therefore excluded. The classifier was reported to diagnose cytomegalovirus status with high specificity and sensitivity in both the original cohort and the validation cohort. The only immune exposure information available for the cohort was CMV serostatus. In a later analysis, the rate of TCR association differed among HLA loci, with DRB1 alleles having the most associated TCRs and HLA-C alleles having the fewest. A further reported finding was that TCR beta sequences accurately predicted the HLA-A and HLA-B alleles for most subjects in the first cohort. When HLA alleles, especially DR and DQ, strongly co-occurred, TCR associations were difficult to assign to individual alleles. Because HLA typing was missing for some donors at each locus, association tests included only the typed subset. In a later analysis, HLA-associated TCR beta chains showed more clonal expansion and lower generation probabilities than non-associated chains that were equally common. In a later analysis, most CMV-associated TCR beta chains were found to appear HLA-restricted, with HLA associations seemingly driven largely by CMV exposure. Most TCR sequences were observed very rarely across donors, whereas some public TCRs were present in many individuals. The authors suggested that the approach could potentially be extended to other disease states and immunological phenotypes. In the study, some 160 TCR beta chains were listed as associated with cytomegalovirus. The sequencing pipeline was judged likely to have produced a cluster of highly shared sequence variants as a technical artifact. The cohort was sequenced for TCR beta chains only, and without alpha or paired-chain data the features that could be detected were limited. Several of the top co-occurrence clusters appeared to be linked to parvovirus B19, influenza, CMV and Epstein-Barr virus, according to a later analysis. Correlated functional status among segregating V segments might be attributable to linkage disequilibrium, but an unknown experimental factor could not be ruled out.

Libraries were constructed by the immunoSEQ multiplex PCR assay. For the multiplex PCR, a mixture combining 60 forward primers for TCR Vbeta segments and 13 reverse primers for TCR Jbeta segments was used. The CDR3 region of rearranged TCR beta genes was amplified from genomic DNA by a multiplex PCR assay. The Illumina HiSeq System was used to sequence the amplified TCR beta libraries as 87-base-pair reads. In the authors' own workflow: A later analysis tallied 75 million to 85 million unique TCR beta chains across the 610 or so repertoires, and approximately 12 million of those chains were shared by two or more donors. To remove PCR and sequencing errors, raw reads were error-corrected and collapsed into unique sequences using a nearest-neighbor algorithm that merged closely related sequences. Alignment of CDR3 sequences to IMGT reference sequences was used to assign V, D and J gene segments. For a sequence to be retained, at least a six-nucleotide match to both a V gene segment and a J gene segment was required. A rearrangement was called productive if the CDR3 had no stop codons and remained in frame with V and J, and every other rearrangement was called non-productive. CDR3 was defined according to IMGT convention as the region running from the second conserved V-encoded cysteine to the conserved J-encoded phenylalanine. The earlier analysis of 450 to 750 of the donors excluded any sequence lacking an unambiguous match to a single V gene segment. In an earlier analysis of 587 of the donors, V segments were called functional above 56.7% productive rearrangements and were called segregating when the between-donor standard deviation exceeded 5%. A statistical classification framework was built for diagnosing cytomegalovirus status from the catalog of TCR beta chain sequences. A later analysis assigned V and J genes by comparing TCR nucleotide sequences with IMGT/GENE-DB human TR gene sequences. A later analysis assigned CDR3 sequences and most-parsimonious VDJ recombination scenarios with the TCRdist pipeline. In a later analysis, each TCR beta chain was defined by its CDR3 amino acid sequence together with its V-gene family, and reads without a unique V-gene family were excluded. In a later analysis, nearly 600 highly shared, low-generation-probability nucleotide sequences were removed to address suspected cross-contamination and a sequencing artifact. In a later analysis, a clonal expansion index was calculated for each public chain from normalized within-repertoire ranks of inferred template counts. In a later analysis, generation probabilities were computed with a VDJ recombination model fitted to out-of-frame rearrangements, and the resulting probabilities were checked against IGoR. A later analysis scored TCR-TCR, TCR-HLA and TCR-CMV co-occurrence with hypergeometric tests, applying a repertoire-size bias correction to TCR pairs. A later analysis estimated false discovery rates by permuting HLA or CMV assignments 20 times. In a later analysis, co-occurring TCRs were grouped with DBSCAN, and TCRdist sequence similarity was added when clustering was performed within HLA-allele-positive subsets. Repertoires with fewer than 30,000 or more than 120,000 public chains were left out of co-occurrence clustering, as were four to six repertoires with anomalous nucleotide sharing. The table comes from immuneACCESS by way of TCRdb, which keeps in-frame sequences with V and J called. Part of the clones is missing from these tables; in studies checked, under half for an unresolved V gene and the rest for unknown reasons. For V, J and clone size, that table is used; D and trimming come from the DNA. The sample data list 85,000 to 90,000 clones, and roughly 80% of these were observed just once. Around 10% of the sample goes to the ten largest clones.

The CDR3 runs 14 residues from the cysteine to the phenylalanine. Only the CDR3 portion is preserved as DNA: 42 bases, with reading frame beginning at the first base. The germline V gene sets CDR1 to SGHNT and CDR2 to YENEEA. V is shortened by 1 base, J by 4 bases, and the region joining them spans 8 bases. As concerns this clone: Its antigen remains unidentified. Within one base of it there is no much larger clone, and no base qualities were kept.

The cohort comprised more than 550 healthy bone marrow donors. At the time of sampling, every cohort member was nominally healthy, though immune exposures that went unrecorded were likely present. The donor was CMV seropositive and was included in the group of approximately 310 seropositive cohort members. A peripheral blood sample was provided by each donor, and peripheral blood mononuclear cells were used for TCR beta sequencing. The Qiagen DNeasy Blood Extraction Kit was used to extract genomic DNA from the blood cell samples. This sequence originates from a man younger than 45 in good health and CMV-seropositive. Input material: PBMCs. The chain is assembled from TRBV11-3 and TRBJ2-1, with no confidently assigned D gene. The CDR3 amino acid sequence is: CASSLAQVYNEQFF. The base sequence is TGTGCCAGCAGCTTAGCGCAGGTTTACAATGAGCAGTTCTTC. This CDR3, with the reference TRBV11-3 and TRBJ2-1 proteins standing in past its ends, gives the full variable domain EAGVVQSPRYKIIEKKQPVAFWCNPISGHNTLYWYLQNLGQGPELLIRYENEEAVDDSQLPKDRFSAERLKGVDSTLKIQPAELGDSAVYLCASSLAQVYNEQFFGPGTRLTVL.